This note documents a single T cell receptor beta chain sequence. Its antigen target is currently unknown. No base quality information exists; no much larger clone differs at one position. A MiSeq instrument was used for deep resolution sequencing, which targeted depths ranging from 1 in 1 million up to 1 in 200,000 T cells, with coverage averaging 10x for each clonotype. The immunoSEQ hsTCRB Kit was used to generate the TCR beta libraries. In the paper's pipeline: Data were analyzed with ImmunoSEQ Data Assistant and ImmunoSEQ Analyzer, with V, D and J genes assigned per IMGT definitions. Clonality was computed as one minus normalized Shannon entropy of productive rearrangement frequencies, ranging from 0 to 1. Only overrepresented clonotypes making up at least 0.05% of each patient's repertoire were included in the public clonotype analysis. Approximately 13 age-matched healthy donor repertoires from immuneACCESS served as clonality controls. What TCRdb holds here is the immuneACCESS table cut down to in-frame rearrangements. Part of the clones is not present; checked against another copy, under half of the missing clones reflect an unresolved V gene, and the others are unexplained. From that table come the V and J calls and clone size; the DNA was used to work out D and trimming. This sample lists 150,000 or so clones; roughly 80% were detected once. The top ten constitute roughly 1.9% of the sample.

This sample is drawn from a study of cytotoxic CD8 clonotypes in ibrutinib-treated CLL (dated by TCRdb to 2020 to 2022). For the study in its entirety: The cohort included approximately 15 treatment-naive and fewer than 12 relapsed/refractory patients; about 18 were IGHV unmutated. Response samples were taken after a median of 12 months on treatment, ranging from roughly 6 to 36 months. Of the approximately 86 people in the trial, about 25 had longitudinal samples available. Every sample from remission and from progressive disease was obtained while the patients were still on ibrutinib. Partial responses were observed in roughly 24 patients and complete responses in 2; after a median follow-up of around 68 months, remission was maintained in approximately 15 patients and progression was observed in roughly twelve. An average of 255,043 productive templates and tens of thousands of productive rearrangements was obtained per sample. Cryopreserved peripheral blood mononuclear cells were collected before treatment, at response, and at either disease progression or sustained remission.

Overall study outcomes, separate from this receptor: Sustained-remission and progressing patients did not have matched sampling times, and lymph node repertoires were not examined. Clonality increased at ibrutinib response, stayed stable in sustained remission, and fell back toward baseline at progression. Baseline clonality exceeded that of age-matched healthy donors and correlated strongly with circulating CD8+ T-cell counts. Public clonotypes were found to be uncommon and were observed to contract or remain stable during treatment; the increase in clonality was shown to reflect expansion of private clonotypes at ibrutinib response.

The time point label corresponds to: about 11 months on ibrutinib. For TCR beta library preparation, roughly 2 micrograms of genomic DNA was extracted from cryopreserved PBMCs. Longitudinal blood samples from CLL patients on ibrutinib monotherapy underwent high-throughput TCR beta sequencing. The patients took part in an open-label, single-center phase 2 trial of ibrutinib monotherapy. From the cysteine up to the phenylalanine, the CDR3 has a length of 15 residues. The read is trimmed to its CDR3 DNA, 45 bases read in frame from base 1. Germline trimming amounts to 9 bases on V and 7 bases on J, with 13 as the count of junction bases outside the gene matches. For CDR1 and CDR2, the germline V gene lists MDHEN and SYDVKM.

The chain links TRBV28 with TRBJ2-1; 9 central bases correspond to TRBD2. The specimen was PBMCs, collected after 12 months of ibrutinib treatment. The clonotype originates from a human donor with chronic lymphocytic leukemia. The DNA sequence is given as TGTGCCAGTACCCTCGCGGGGGGGTTGTGGAATGAGCAGTTCTTC. Its translation is CASTLAGGLWNEQFF.